Listed below are T cell receptor beta chains from one sample, sequenced in a study of blood T cell repertoires in COVID-19. Some clones are missing from TCRdb's copy, which holds only in-frame ones; the method was immunoSEQ multiplex PCR. Of about 260,000 clones listed, roughly 90% are singletons. The sequencing sample was made of peripheral blood. Every receptor here comes from a human donor in a cohort sampled during active COVID-19. Both conserved end residues are part of each CDR3. D genes are given only for firm matches. Some rows have no size entry. The others give once, few or many, or a class for an expanded clone.

clone size	D gene	V gene	J gene	CDR3 protein	CDR3 DNA
NA	TRBD2	TRBV28	TRBJ2-1	CASGDREGRDEQFF	TGTGCCAGCGGTGACCGGGAGGGACGGGATGAGCAGTTCTTC
NA	TRBD1	TRBV30	TRBJ1-2	CAWNRGMEGYTF	TGTGCCTGGAACAGGGGAATGGAGGGCTACACCTTC
NA	NA	TRBV30	TRBJ1-1	CAWSVLTGNTEAFF	TGTGCCTGGAGTGTACTCACAGGGAACACTGAAGCTTTCTTT
NA	TRBD1	TRBV30	TRBJ1-2	CAWSRRQGASGDGYTF	TGTGCCTGGAGTCGACGACAGGGGGCGAGTGGGGATGGCTACACCTTC
NA	TRBD1	TRBV10-3	TRBJ2-7	CAISENGQGYYEQYF	TGTGCCATCAGTGAGAACGGACAGGGTTACTACGAGCAGTACTTC
NA	TRBD1	TRBV7-9	TRBJ1-5	CASSSAGDRATQPQHF	TGTGCCAGCAGCTCCGCGGGGGACAGGGCTACTCAGCCCCAGCATTTT
NA	NA	TRBV6-2/TRBV6-3	TRBJ2-7	CASSYRGYEQYF	TGTGCCAGCAGTTACAGAGGTTACGAGCAGTACTTC
NA	NA	TRBV28	TRBJ2-7	CASSPLLISTGEQYF	TGTGCCAGCAGTCCCCTGCTCATATCTACGGGGGAGCAGTACTTC
once	TRBD1	TRBV10-3	TRBJ2-1	CAITARGRGPYNEQFF	TGTGCCATCACGGCCCGGGGCAGGGGGCCATACAATGAGCAGTTCTTC
NA	NA	TRBV28	TRBJ1-1	CASSPPGNRPEAFF	TGTGCCAGCAGTCCCCCGGGGAACCGTCCTGAAGCTTTCTTT
NA	NA	TRBV28	TRBJ1-1	CASPPGQSTGTEAFF	TGTGCCAGCCCGCCAGGACAGTCAACCGGGACTGAAGCTTTCTTT
once	TRBD2	TRBV15	TRBJ2-1	CATSRKGLAGRDEQFF	TGTGCCACCAGCAGAAAAGGACTAGCGGGCCGCGATGAGCAGTTCTTC
few	NA	TRBV7-6	TRBJ2-1	CASGHPTGGSGTYNEQFF	TGTGCCAGCGGGCATCCGACCGGGGGTAGCGGCACCTACAATGAGCAGTTCTTC
once	NA	TRBV10-1	TRBJ1-1	CASSDRRGIGTEAFF	TGCGCCAGCAGTGATCGGAGGGGAATAGGGACTGAAGCTTTCTTT
NA	TRBD2	TRBV7-8	TRBJ2-7	CASSLAELAGGISQYF	TGTGCCAGCAGCCTAGCGGAGCTAGCGGGGGGAATCAGCCAGTACTTC